This T cell receptor beta chain was identified in a study of blood T cell repertoires in COVID-19. The wider study: The study drew acute and convalescent COVID-19 samples from the United States, Italy and Spain. T cells, B-cell-depleted T cells, or PBMCs provided the cDNA or gDNA that served as material.

Per the original methods: Estimates of nucleated cell counts were drawn from the amplification of reference gene primers. The table came from immunoSEQ multiplex PCR; TCRdb's copy has only in-frame clones and leaves some out. D and trimming were read from the DNA, whereas the V and J calls and clone size are those reported in that table. The data show approximately 200,000 clones, around 80% seen once. The CDR3 contains 16 residues. V was cut by 1 base and J by 4 bases, with 14 bases left in between. Looked up from germline, CDR1 is LNHNV and CDR2 is YYDKDF (reference sequence). This chain joins TRBV15 and TRBJ1-5, with a weak D call TRBD1 (5 bases). This TCR was recovered from a woman in her fifties or sixties who had recovered from COVID-19. The sequenced material came from peripheral blood. The CDR3 coding sequence is TGTGCCACCAGCAGAGGGGGATCAGGGCGAAATCAGCCCCAGCATTTT. Translated: CATSRGGSGRNQPQHF.